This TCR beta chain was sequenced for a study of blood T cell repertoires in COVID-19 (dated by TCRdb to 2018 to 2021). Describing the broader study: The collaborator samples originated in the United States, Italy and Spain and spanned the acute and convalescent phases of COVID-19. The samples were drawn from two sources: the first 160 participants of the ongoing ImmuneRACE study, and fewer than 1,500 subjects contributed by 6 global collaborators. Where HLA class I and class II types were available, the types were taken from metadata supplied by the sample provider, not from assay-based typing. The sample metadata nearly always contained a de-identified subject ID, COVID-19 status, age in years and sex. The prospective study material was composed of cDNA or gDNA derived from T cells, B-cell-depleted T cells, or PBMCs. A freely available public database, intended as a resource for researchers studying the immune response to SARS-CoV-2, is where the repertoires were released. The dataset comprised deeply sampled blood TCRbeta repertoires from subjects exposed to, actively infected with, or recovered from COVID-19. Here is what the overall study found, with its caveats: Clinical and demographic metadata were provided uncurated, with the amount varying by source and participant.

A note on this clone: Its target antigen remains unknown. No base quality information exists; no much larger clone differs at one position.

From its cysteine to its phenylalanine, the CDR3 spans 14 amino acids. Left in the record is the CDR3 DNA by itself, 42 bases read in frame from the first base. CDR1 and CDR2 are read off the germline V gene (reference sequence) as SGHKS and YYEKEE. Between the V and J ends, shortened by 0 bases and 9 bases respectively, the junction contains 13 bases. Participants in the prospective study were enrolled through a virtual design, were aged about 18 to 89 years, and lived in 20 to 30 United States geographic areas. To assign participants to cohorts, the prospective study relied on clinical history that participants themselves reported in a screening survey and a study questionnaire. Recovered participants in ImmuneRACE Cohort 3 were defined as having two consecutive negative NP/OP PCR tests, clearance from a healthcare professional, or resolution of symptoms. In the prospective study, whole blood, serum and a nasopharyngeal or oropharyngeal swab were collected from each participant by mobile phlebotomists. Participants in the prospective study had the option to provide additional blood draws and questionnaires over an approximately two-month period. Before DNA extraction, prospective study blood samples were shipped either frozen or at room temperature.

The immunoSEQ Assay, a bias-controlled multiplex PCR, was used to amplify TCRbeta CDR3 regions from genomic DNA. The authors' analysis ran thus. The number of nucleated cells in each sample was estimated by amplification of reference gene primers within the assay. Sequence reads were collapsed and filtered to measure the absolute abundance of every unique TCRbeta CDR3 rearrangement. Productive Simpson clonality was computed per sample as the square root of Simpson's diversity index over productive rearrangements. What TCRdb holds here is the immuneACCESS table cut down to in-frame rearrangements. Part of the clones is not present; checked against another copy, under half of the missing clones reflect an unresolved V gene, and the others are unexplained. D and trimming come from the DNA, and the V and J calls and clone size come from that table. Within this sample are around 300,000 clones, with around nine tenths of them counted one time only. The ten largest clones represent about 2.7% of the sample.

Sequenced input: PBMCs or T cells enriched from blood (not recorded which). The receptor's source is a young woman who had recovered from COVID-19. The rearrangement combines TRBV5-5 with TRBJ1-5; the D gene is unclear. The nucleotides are TGTGCCAGCAGCTTGGTGGGAGGGTTAAGGCCCCAGCATTTT. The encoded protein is CASSLVGGLRPQHF.